This entry describes one T cell receptor (beta chain). This sample was included in a study of Ad26.COV2.S vaccination and SARS-CoV-2 variants. V was pared by 4 bases and J by 5 bases, with 18 bases between. The CDR3 length is 15 residues. Germline V CDR1 and CDR2: LGHDT, YNNKEL (reference sequence). Using immunoSEQ multiplex PCR, the repertoire was profiled, and TCRdb retains in-frame clones only, with some absent. Here the sample spans around 420,000 clones, more than 75% being singletons. Treatment of the sample: some 19 received Ad26.COV2.S at low or high dose, single or two shots; about 5 received placebo; per-sample allocation not given. Samples analyzed were those drawn on day 63 after the first vaccine or placebo injection.

The chain has TRBV3-1 (or the pseudogene TRBV3-2) and TRBJ2-7; D could derive from TRBD1 or TRBD2 (5 bases each). The sequences come from peripheral blood, collected in a trial of Ad26.COV2.S vaccine versus placebo. The receptor's source is a person between 18 and 65 years old who received the Ad26.COV2.S COVID-19 vaccine or a placebo. The CDR3 DNA reads TGTGCCAGCAGCCCAAACCGGGACCCTAACCACGAGCAGTACTTC. It encodes CASSPNRDPNHEQYF.